This T cell receptor (beta chain) was found in a study of OX40 agonist ivuxolimab in advanced cancers. Study-level background: Therapy given before enrollment (anti-PD-1, anti-PD-L1 or anti-CTLA-4) was allowed, and 40% had some. Three partial responders included one hepatocellular carcinoma patient and two cutaneous melanoma patients.

TCRdb's table, derived via immunoSEQ multiplex PCR, lists solely in-frame clones and lacks some. This sample has about 96,000 clones, with roughly 80% found just once. The germline CDR1 and CDR2 sequences are LNHNV and YYDKDF (reference sequence). This CDR3 region has 18 residues. J gave up 1 base and V 1 base, and 9 bases lay outside the gene matches. The chain joins TRBV15 to TRBJ2-1; TRBD1 matches at 8 bases. The starting material was CD4+ or CD8+ T cells sorted from blood, obtained in a trial of the OX40 agonist ivuxolimab. The sequence was obtained from an adult with an advanced solid tumor such as melanoma, head and neck, liver or kidney cancer. This CDR3 is CATSRVDRGRISYNEQFF. The CDR3 DNA is TGTGCCACCAGCAGAGTTGACAGGGGAAGAATATCCTACAATGAGCAGTTCTTC.